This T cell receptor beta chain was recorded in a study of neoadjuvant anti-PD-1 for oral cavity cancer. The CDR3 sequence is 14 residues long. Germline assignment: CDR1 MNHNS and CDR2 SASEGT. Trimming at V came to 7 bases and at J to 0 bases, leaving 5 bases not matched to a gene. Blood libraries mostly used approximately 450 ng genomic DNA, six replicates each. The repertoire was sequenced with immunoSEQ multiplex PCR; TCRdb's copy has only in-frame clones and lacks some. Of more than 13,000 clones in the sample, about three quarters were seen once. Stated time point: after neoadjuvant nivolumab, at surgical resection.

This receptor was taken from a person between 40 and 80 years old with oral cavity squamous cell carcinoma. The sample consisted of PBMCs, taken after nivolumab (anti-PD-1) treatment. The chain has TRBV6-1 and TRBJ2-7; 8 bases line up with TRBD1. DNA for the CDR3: TGTGCCAGCAACAGGGGGATAGGCTCCTACGAGCAGTACTTC. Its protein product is CASNRGIGSYEQYF.